This T cell receptor (beta chain) emerged from a study of graft-versus-host responses after intestinal transplantation. The CDR3 length is 14 residues. Profiling relied on immunoSEQ multiplex PCR, and the TCRdb table lists in-frame clones only, not all of them. Of 6,600 or so clones in the sample, less than 25% are singletons; the top ten hold over 6%. This clone has only a few counts. Investigators plated about 200,000 CFSE-labeled responder cells together with about 200,000 irradiated stimulator cells labeled with violet dye. Sorted cells were CFSE-low CD3+CD4+ or CD3+CD8+ proliferating responders.

The input for sequencing was alloreactive CD8+ T cells from a mixed lymphocyte reaction culture, taken before transplantation. Subset reported: CFSE-low proliferating T cells sorted from roughly six-day pre-transplant mixed lymphocyte reaction (GvH or HvG direction). This sequence originates from a human patient who was an organ donor for intestinal transplantation. The chain recombines TRBV7-5 with TRBJ1-4. TRBV7-5 represents a pseudogene. CDR3 sequence: CARSLGKRNEKLFF. The CDR3 DNA follows: TGTGCCAGAAGCTTAGGGAAGAGAAATGAAAAACTGTTTTTT.